This T cell receptor (beta chain) was obtained from a study of Tregs in tolerant kidney transplant recipients. Study-wide points: No direct test of biological reproducibility was done here. Findings come from small patient numbers and require larger validation.

V lost 0 bases and J 4 bases, leaving 10 bases between the germline ends. This CDR3 comprises 15 residues. CDR1 and CDR2 from the germline V gene are SGHRS and YFSETQ. Sequenced by immunoSEQ multiplex PCR; TCRdb stores in-frame clones only, minus some. The data show tens of thousands of clones, about 91% seen once. This clone was detected a few times. As yet, its antigen is unknown. The nonmyeloablative bone marrow transplants came from related graft donors, with transient mixed chimerism. The sequence came from a human patient who received a combined kidney and bone marrow transplant. Some of these T cells may belong to the graft donor. The genes are TRBV5-1 and TRBJ2-2, with D perhaps TRBD1 (6 bases). Sequenced material: CD4+ T cells from blood (PBMCs), taken 24 months after the transplant. In DNA form, the CDR3 reads TGCGCCAGCAGCTTGGGCGGACAGCTCACCGGGGAGCTGTTTTTT. Encoded protein: CASSLGGQLTGELFF.